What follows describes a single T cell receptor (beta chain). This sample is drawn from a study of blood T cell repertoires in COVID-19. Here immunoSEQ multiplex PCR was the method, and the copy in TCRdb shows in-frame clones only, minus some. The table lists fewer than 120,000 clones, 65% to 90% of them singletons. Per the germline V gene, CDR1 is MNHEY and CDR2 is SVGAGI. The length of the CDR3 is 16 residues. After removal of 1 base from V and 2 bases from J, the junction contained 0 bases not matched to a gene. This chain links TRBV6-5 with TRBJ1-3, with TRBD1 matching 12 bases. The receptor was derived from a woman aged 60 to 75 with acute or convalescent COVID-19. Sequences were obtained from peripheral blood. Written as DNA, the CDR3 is TGTGCCAGCAGTTACTGGGACAGGGGGCCTGGAAACACCATATATTTT. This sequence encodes CASSYWDRGPGNTIYF.